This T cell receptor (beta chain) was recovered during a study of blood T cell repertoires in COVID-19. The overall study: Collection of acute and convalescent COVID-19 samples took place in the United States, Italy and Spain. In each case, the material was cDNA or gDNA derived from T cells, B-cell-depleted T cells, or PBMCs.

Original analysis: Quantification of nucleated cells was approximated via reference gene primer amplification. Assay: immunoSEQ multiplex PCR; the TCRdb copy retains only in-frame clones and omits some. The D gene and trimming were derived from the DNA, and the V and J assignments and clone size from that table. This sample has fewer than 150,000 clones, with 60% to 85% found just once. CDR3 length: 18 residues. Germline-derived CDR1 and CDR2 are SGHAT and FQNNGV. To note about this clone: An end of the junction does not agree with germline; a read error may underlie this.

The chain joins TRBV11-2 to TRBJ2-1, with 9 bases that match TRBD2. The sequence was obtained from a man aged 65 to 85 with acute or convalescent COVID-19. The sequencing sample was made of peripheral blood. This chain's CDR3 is CASSQGRGLAGTYNEQFF. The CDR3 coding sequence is TGTGCCAGCAGCCAGGGGCGGGGTCTAGCGGGGACCTATAATGAGCAGTTCTTC.